The clone carrying this T cell receptor (beta chain) has more than one count but fewer than ten. This table comes from immunoSEQ multiplex PCR, and its TCRdb copy is limited to in-frame clones, with some not included. The data hold more than 75,000 clones, with 93% observed a single time. This entry comes from a study of technical replicates of blood from a few donors. V lost 1 base to trimming and J lost 4 bases, with 11 bases between them. The CDR3 is 14 residues long. Germline V lookup: CDR1 SGHDN, CDR2 FVKESK. The clonotype was recovered from a human donor in good health. This sequence joins TRBV14 and TRBJ2-7, with D possibly matching TRBD2 (6 bases). The specimen was T cells isolated from PBMCs. This CDR3 reads CASSQVGGRYEQYF. The CDR3 nucleotides read TGTGCCAGCAGCCAAGTCGGGGGACGATACGAGCAGTACTTC.